This T cell receptor (beta chain) emerged from a study of T cell clonotyping in hematopoietic cell transplantation. The CDR3 contains 11 residues. V was trimmed by 10 bases and J by 7 bases, leaving 13 bases between them. Germline V gene lookup returns CDR1 SNHLY and CDR2 FYNNEI. Clones were sequenced by immunoSEQ multiplex PCR, and TCRdb holds only the in-frame ones, with some missing. The sample holds roughly 30,000 clones, around 80% seen once. A note on this clone: Its antigen is not identified.

Notes on the study in general: After transplant, recipient diversity fell while pathologically expanded clonotypes grew through day 180. Few recipient clonotypes overlapped donors; over 97% were de novo at given depth.

As for time point: recipient sample about 28 days before transplant, after cytoreduction. The clonotype was recovered from a woman younger than 45 with chronic myeloid leukemia. Some clones in this sample may be carry-over from other donors' samples. The rearrangement links TRBV2 to TRBJ1-2; the D is unclear. The specimen was peripheral blood mononuclear cells, collected before stem cell transplant. CDR3 region: CAIAYGRGYTF. CDR3 nucleotide sequence: TGTGCCATTGCTTATGGGCGTGGCTACACCTTC.